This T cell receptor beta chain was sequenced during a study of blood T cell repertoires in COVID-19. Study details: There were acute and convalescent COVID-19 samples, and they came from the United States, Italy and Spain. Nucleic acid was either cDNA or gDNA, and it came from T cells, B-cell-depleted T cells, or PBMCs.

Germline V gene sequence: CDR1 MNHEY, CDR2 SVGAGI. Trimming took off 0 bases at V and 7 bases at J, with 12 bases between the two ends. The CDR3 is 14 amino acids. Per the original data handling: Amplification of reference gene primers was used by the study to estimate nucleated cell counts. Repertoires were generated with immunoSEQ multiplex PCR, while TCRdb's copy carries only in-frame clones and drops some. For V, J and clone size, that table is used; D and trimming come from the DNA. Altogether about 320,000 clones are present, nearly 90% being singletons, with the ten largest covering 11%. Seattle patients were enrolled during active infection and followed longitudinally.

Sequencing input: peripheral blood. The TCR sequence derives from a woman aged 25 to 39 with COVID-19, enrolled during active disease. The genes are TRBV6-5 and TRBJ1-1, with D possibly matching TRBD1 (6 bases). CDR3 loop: CASSYSSGAYEAFF. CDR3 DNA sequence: TGTGCCAGCAGTTACTCTTCAGGGGCGTATGAAGCTTTCTTT.